This TCR beta chain was identified in a study of blood T cells in healthy people across ages. Study in general: Using template switching, researchers captured about one barcoded beta molecule for each two T cells.

Using a J-beta primer mix together with a sample-barcoded 5' primer, a second PCR was run for about 7 to 12 cycles. MiXCR, applied by TCRdb to the 5' RACE reads, yields one record per CDR3 protein. The sample shows 750,000 to 950,000 distinct CDR3 sequences, around 29% of them seen only once. Germline lookup yields CDR1 SGHTA and CDR2 FQGNSA. V was pared by 5 bases and J by 8 bases, with 11 bases of the junction left unmatched. This CDR3 is 15 amino acids long. Study findings and constraints: Versus aged donors, long-lived donors had higher diversity and more naive CD4+ cells.

Isolated per sample were at least 7 million PBMCs. This clonotype came up a few times. Its antigen is undetermined. These sequences were also reported in another study, on T cells of mothers and their children. That paper adds: Compared with unrelated pairs, related mother-child pairs had slightly higher, non-significant overlap.

This sequence joins TRBV7-2 and TRBJ2-7; 11 bases are shared with TRBD2. The sequenced sample was blood. This clonotype originated in a woman aged 35 to 49 in good health. CDR3 sequence reads: CASSQTSGGPRKQYF. CDR3 bases: TGTGCCAGCAGCCAAACTAGCGGGGGCCCACGGAAGCAGTACTTC.